This paragraph reports one T cell receptor (beta chain). This sample is drawn from a study of blood T cell repertoires in COVID-19. In the original processing: Cell counts per sample came from amplifying reference gene primers. Sequencing used immunoSEQ multiplex PCR; TCRdb keeps in-frame clones, though not all of them. V and J calls and clone size follow that table, whereas D and trimming were derived from the DNA. Of about 210,000 clones listed, about 83% were seen once; the top ten hold about 8.1%. The CDR3 has 14 amino acids. Germline V lookup: CDR1 MDHEN, CDR2 SYDVKM. V gave up 2 bases and J gave up 3 bases, with 8 bases separating them.

The chain carries TRBV28 and TRBJ1-5; unclear D gene. Sequencing was done on a sample of peripheral blood. This clonotype was obtained from a woman aged 45-65 years with acute or convalescent COVID-19. Here the CDR3 DNA reads TGTGCCAGCAGTTTAGGTACAGTCAATCAGCCCCAGCATTTT. Protein product: CASSLGTVNQPQHF.